The rows below give T cell receptor beta chains drawn from one sample of a study of regulatory T cells in long-lasting Graves disease. From the multiplex PCR reads, TCRdb called clonotypes with MiXCR, one entry per CDR3 protein. In the table there are hundreds of thousands of distinct CDR3 sequences, around 17% of which are singletons. The same sample was also studied in work on T cells in Graves' hyperthyroidism and ophthalmopathy.

Sequences were derived from peripheral blood mononuclear cells (PBMCs), sampled at new diagnosis, from a patient treated with antithyroid drugs. The origin of the receptors is a woman between 25 and 40 years old with Graves disease. The CDR3 runs from the conserved cysteine through the conserved F or W. The order of the fields is clone size, D gene, V gene, J gene, CDR3 DNA, CDR3 protein. The D gene is left open where the match is weak. Clone size appears in some rows only: once, few, many, or a class for an expanded clone.

clone size: many
D gene: .
V gene: TRBV5-1
J gene: TRBJ1-2
CDR3 DNA: TGCGCCAGCAGCTCCCGGGGCAATTCCGGCTACACCTTC
CDR3 protein: CASSSRGNSGYTF

clone size: .
D gene: TRBD1
V gene: TRBV30
J gene: TRBJ2-7
CDR3 DNA: TGTGCCTGGAGTGTTCCGGGACAGGAAATCCTCTCTTACGAGCAGTACTTC
CDR3 protein: CAWSVPGQEILSYEQYF

clone size: .
D gene: .
V gene: TRBV29-1
J gene: TRBJ2-7
CDR3 DNA: TGCAGCGTTGAAGTAAGCGGAGGGGTCTACGAGCAGTACTTC
CDR3 protein: CSVEVSGGVYEQYF

clone size: many
D gene: TRBD1
V gene: TRBV2
J gene: TRBJ1-5
CDR3 DNA: TGTGCCAGCAGACCCGGGACAGGGAGTCAGCCCCAGCATTTT
CDR3 protein: CASRPGTGSQPQHF

clone size: .
D gene: .
V gene: TRBV5-6
J gene: TRBJ1-2
CDR3 DNA: TGTGCCAGCAGCTTCGCCCGGGACGTAGGCTACACCTTC
CDR3 protein: CASSFARDVGYTF

clone size: .
D gene: .
V gene: TRBV12-3/TRBV12-4
J gene: TRBJ1-2
CDR3 DNA: TGTGCCAGCAGTTTAATTGGGTTAGACTATGGCTACACCTTC
CDR3 protein: CASSLIGLDYGYTF

clone size: .
D gene: .
V gene: TRBV4-2
J gene: TRBJ2-7
CDR3 DNA: TGTGCCAGCAGCCAAGTTCAGGACACTTACTCCTACGAGCAGTACTTC
CDR3 protein: CASSQVQDTYSYEQYF

clone size: many
D gene: .
V gene: TRBV2
J gene: TRBJ1-1
CDR3 DNA: TGTGCCAACACTGGTGGGGTTACTGAAGCTTTCTTT
CDR3 protein: CANTGGVTEAFF

clone size: .
D gene: .
V gene: TRBV7-9
J gene: TRBJ2-7
CDR3 DNA: TGTGCCAGCAGCCAAGATTATGGACAGCGCTCCTACGAGCAGTACTTC
CDR3 protein: CASSQDYGQRSYEQYF

clone size: many
D gene: .
V gene: TRBV28
J gene: TRBJ1-2
CDR3 DNA: TGTGCCAGCAGCCCCACCACCGGATTAGGGGGTTACACCTTC
CDR3 protein: CASSPTTGLGGYTF

clone size: .
D gene: TRBD2
V gene: TRBV28
J gene: TRBJ2-1
CDR3 DNA: TGTGCCGCCTTTAGCGGGAGTGTCAACAATGAGCAGTTCTTC
CDR3 protein: CAAFSGSVNNEQFF

clone size: few
D gene: .
V gene: TRBV2
J gene: TRBJ2-3
CDR3 DNA: TGTGCCAGCAGCGTTGATCAGGGCCTACTCACAGATACGCAGTATTTT
CDR3 protein: CASSVDQGLLTDTQYF

clone size: many
D gene: .
V gene: TRBV6-5
J gene: TRBJ2-7
CDR3 DNA: TGTGCCAGCAGTTTCGCACCTAACTCCTACGAGCAGTACTTC
CDR3 protein: CASSFAPNSYEQYF

clone size: many
D gene: .
V gene: TRBV7-2
J gene: TRBJ2-3
CDR3 DNA: TGTGCCAGCAGTAAAACCGGGCCCCAGGTCACAGATACGCAGTATTTT
CDR3 protein: CASSKTGPQVTDTQYF